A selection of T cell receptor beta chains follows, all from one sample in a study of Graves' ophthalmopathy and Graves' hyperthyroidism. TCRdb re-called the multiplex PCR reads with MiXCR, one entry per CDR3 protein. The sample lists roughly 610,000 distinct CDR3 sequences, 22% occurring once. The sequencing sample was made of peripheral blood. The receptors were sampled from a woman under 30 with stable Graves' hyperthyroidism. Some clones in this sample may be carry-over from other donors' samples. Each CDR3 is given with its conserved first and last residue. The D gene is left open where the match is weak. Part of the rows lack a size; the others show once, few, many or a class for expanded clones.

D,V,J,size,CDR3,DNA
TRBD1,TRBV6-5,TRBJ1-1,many,CASRTTGWNTEAFF,TGTGCCAGCAGGACGACAGGGTGGAACACTGAAGCTTTCTTT
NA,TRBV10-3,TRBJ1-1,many,CAIRLGTSGQAFF,TGTGCCATCAGACTAGGGACTTCGGGACAAGCTTTCTTT
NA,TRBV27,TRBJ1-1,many,CASAATGNTEAFF,TGTGCCAGCGCTGCCACGGGGAACACTGAAGCTTTCTTT
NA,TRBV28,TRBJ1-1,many,CASSLLSPTENTEAFF,TGTGCCAGCAGTTTGCTCTCCCCGACGGAAAACACTGAAGCTTTCTTT
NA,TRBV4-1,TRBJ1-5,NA,CASSQHDGSNQPQHF,TGCGCCAGCAGCCAACACGACGGAAGCAATCAGCCCCAGCATTTT
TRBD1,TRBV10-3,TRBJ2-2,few,CAITPRQGVRTGELFF,TGTGCCATCACCCCCAGACAGGGGGTTCGGACCGGGGAGCTGTTTTTT
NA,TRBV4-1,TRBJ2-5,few,CASSPGTWVETQYF,TGCGCCAGCAGCCCCGGGACATGGGTGGAGACCCAGTACTTC
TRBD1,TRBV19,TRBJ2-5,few,CASSETGMKTQYF,TGTGCCAGTAGCGAGACAGGGATGAAGACCCAGTACTTC
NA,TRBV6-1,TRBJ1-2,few,CASSPEGGMYYGYTF,TGTGCCAGCAGTCCGGAAGGGGGGATGTACTATGGCTACACCTTC
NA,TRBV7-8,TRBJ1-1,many,CASSFEGLRTEAFF,TGTGCCAGCAGCTTTGAGGGGCTGCGGACTGAAGCTTTCTTT
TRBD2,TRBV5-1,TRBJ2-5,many,CASSSGLAGGPMKTQYF,TGCGCCAGCAGTTCCGGACTAGCGGGGGGGCCTATGAAGACCCAGTACTTC
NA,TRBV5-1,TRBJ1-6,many,CASSTRASSYNSPLHF,TGCGCCAGCAGCACCAGGGCCAGCTCCTATAATTCACCCCTCCACTTT
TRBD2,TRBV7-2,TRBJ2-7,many,CASSFQAGGPYEQYF,TGTGCCAGCTCCTTTCAGGCGGGAGGACCTTACGAGCAGTACTTC
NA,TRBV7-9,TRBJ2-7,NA,CASSLVGARAYEQYF,TGTGCCAGCAGCTTAGTTGGCGCCAGGGCATACGAGCAGTACTTC
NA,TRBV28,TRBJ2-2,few,CASSLILSNTGELFF,TGTGCCAGCAGTTTAATCCTATCAAACACCGGGGAGCTGTTTTTT
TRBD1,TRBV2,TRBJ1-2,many,CASSDNRGNGYTF,TGTGCCAGCAGTGACAACAGGGGAAATGGCTACACCTTC
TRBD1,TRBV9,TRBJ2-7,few,CASSVLTGGGDEQYF,TGTGCCAGCAGCGTACTGACAGGGGGAGGCGACGAGCAGTACTTC
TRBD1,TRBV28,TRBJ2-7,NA,CASRPGQAASYEQYF,TGTGCCAGCAGACCCGGACAGGCGGCCTCCTACGAGCAGTACTTC
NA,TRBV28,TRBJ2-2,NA,CASRAGGVGELFF,TGTGCCAGCAGGGCCGGTGGAGTCGGGGAGCTGTTTTTT
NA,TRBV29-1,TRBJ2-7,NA,CSFRKGPYEQYF,TGCAGCTTCCGAAAGGGGCCCTACGAGCAGTACTTC
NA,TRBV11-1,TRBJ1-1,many,CASSLIQVTAIQTEAFF,TGTGCCAGCAGCTTAATCCAGGTTACTGCCATCCAAACTGAAGCTTTCTTT
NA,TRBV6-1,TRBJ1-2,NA,CASTDSDTDGYTF,TGTGCCAGCACCGACTCCGACACTGATGGCTACACCTTC
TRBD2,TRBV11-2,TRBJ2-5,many,CASSFQTSGGGRGGTQYF,TGTGCCAGCAGCTTCCAGACTAGCGGGGGGGGCCGCGGGGGGACCCAGTACTTC
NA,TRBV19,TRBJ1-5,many,CASATTVDQPQHF,TGTGCCAGTGCAACGACAGTCGATCAGCCCCAGCATTTT
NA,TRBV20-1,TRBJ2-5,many,CSVEPTVQETQYF,TGCAGTGTGGAACCGACAGTTCAAGAGACCCAGTACTTC
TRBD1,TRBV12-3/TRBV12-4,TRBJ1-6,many,CASRPTGWHSPLHF,TGTGCCAGCAGACCGACAGGGTGGCATTCACCCCTCCACTTT
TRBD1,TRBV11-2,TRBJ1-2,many,CASSLDPYSGQGASGYTF,TGTGCCAGCAGCTTAGATCCTTACTCCGGACAGGGGGCAAGCGGCTACACCTTC
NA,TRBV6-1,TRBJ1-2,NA,CASSESGGLYGYTF,TGTGCCAGCAGTGAATCCGGGGGTTTATATGGCTACACCTTC
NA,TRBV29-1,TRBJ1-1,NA,CSVAEGRNTEAFF,TGCAGCGTTGCGGAGGGACGGAACACTGAAGCTTTCTTT
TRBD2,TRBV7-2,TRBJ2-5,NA,CASSLGTSWQETQYF,TGTGCCAGCAGCTTAGGGACTAGCTGGCAAGAGACCCAGTACTTC
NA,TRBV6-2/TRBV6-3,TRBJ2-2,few,CASSYWGRGGFTGELFF,TGTGCCAGCAGTTACTGGGGACGGGGAGGATTCACCGGGGAGCTGTTTTTT
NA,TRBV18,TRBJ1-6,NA,CASSLYHSDFNSPLHF,TGTGCCAGCTCACTATACCACAGTGATTTTAATTCACCCCTCCACTTT
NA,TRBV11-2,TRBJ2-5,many,CASRKDTGGEGTQYF,TGTGCCAGCAGGAAAGACACGGGGGGCGAGGGGACCCAGTACTTC
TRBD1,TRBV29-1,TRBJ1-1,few,CSVELSGQGLVTEAFF,TGCAGCGTTGAACTCTCCGGACAGGGGTTGGTGACTGAAGCTTTCTTT
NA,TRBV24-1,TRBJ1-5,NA,CATSDSQAEPQHF,TGTGCCACCAGTGACTCCCAGGCCGAGCCCCAGCATTTT
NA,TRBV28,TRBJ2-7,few,CASSSPTVPYEQYF,TGTGCCAGCAGTTCACCCACCGTACCCTACGAGCAGTACTTC
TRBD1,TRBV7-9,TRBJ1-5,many,CATQGQANQPQHF,TGTGCCACTCAGGGACAGGCCAATCAGCCCCAGCATTTT
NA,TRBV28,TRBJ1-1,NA,CASSLKARRTEAFF,TGTGCCAGCAGCCTAAAGGCTAGGAGGACTGAAGCTTTCTTT
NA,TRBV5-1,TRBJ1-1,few,CASSPQLQGTEAFF,TGCGCCAGCAGCCCACAACTGCAGGGCACTGAAGCTTTCTTT
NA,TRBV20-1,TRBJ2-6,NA,CSARDWRGPSGANVLTF,TGCAGTGCTAGAGATTGGCGGGGGCCCTCTGGGGCCAACGTCCTGACTTTC
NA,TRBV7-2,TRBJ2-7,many,CASSPSADEQYF,TGTGCCAGCAGCCCCTCGGCAGACGAGCAGTACTTC
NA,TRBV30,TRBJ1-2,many,CAWSVGYGYTF,TGTGCCTGGAGTGTTGGCTATGGCTACACCTTC
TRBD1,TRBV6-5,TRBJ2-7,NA,CASSSSPGQGPYEQYF,TGTGCCAGCAGTTCCTCACCGGGACAGGGGCCCTACGAGCAGTACTTC
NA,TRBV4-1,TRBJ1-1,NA,CASSNGPIAFF,TGCGCCAGCAGCAACGGACCCATAGCTTTCTTT
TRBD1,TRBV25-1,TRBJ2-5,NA,CASSPRDRVFRETQYF,TGTGCCAGCAGTCCCCGGGACAGGGTTTTTAGGGAGACCCAGTACTTC
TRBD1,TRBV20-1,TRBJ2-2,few,CSARGSTGGTGELFF,TGCAGTGCTAGAGGCTCTACAGGGGGGACCGGGGAGCTGTTTTTT
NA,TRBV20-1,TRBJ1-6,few,CSASAEWGWQESSYNSPLHF,TGCAGTGCTAGTGCCGAATGGGGTTGGCAGGAAAGTTCCTATAATTCACCCCTCCACTTT
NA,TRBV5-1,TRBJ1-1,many,CASSSPPGGLAFF,TGCGCCAGCAGCTCCCCCCCGGGGGGACTAGCTTTCTTT
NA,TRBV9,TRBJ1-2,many,CASSVSGAYGYTF,TGTGCCAGCAGCGTTTCCGGGGCCTATGGCTACACCTTC
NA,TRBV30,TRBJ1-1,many,CAWTKEYTEAFF,TGTGCCTGGACAAAGGAGTACACTGAAGCTTTCTTT
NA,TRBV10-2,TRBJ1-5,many,CASSEWGISNQPQHF,TGCGCCAGCAGTGAATGGGGGATTAGCAATCAGCCCCAGCATTTT
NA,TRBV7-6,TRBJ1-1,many,CASSRAESRGEAFF,TGTGCCAGCAGCCGGGCGGAGTCCCGGGGTGAAGCTTTCTTT
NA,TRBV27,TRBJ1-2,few,CASSLSWTRVDGYTF,TGTGCCAGCAGTTTAAGTTGGACCAGGGTTGATGGCTACACCTTC
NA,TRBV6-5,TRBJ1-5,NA,CASSYSGHVNNQPQHF,TGTGCCAGCAGTTACTCGGGACACGTAAACAATCAGCCCCAGCATTTT
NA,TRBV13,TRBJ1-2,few,CASSPGAYYGYTF,TGTGCCAGCAGCCCAGGGGCCTACTATGGCTACACCTTC
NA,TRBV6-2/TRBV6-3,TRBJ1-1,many,CASSPEPGGSNTEAFF,TGTGCCAGCAGCCCGGAGCCCGGCGGGTCGAACACTGAAGCTTTCTTT
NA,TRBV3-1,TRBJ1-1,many,CASSQARGNTEAFF,TGTGCCAGCAGCCAAGCCAGGGGAAACACTGAAGCTTTCTTT
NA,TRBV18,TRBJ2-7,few,CASSPPSRNEQYF,TGTGCCAGCTCACCCCCCAGTAGAAACGAGCAGTACTTC
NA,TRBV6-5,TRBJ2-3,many,CASSYYRESTDTQYF,TGTGCCAGCAGTTACTACAGGGAGAGCACAGATACGCAGTATTTT